Given below is one TCR beta chain in context. Its antigen target is currently unknown. No clone much larger than this one lies a single base away; base qualities are absent. These data come from a study of fetal regulatory T cell absence and autoimmunity (dated by TCRdb to about 2017). In terms of the full investigation: Autoimmunity of the exocrine pancreas was seen in the IPEX patients even though clinical diabetes was absent. Overall study outcomes, separate from this receptor: Cord blood and pancreas had broadly similar TRB gene family usage, resembling published neonatal and adult repertoires. Compared with cord blood, the pancreas TCR compartment showed significant oligoclonal enrichment, and some top clones were enriched more than 90-fold. The oligoclonal enrichment was interpreted as support for antigen-driven autoimmunity in the pancreas before birth in IPEX syndrome.

Amplification and barcoding of TCRbeta CDR3 regions were carried out by two-step multiplex PCR on the immunoSEQ human TCRbeta survey platform. Libraries were sequenced on Illumina instruments, with IgH sequenced in parallel from the same samples. Concerning the study's data processing: Raw reads were filtered against IMGT V, D, J definitions and binned by a nearest-neighbor algorithm to remove PCR and sequencing errors. Clones were defined as identical nucleotide sequences, and differential abundance between tissues was assessed by per-clone Fisher exact tests with a pFDR threshold of p<0.01. Clones with frequencies too low for statistical inference were excluded by a minimum inclusion filter of 10 in either sample. Pairwise clonal comparisons used the immunoSEQ Analyzer, and gene family usage was assessed with IMGT tools. This immuneACCESS table, as held by TCRdb, lists in-frame sequences with V and J called but not all clones. Of the missing ones, under half trace to an unresolved V gene in checked studies; the others have no known cause. V, J and clone size are taken as reported in that table, and D and trimming were inferred from the DNA itself. The sample table shows 85,000 to 100,000 clones, and less than 80% are seen once. The ten largest make up approximately 1.9% of the sample.

Genomic DNA obtained from frozen pancreas tissue was processed for repertoire sequencing. Genomic DNA, 2-3 ug, was extracted from umbilical cord blood or frozen pancreas using the DNeasy Blood and Tissue Kit. Sequencing was done on a sample of pancreas tissue. This sequence was found in a male donor with IPEX syndrome.

The base sequence is TGCGCCAGCAGCCGCCTAGGGAACTCAGATACGCAGTATTTT. Its product reads: CASSRLGNSDTQYF. The sequence is built from TRBV4-1 and TRBJ2-3, with the D gene uncertain. Deletion took 4 bases off V and 4 bases off J, with a span of 12 bases between the germline ends. Reading from cysteine to phenylalanine, the CDR3 counts 14 amino acids. Only the CDR3 DNA stays, 42 bases, in frame from base 1. CDR1 MGHRA and CDR2 YSYEKL are derived from the germline V gene.